This paragraph covers one TCR beta chain sequence. Its specificity is unknown. The sample is drawn from a study of T cells after yellow fever vaccination. The CDR3 has 18 residues. The ends lost 2 bases at V and 1 base at J; junction bases unmatched: 8. The germline V gene has CDR1 SGHTA and CDR2 FQGTGA. Findings of the study overall: Re-detected after boosting: most primary clones, 96% of CD4 and 80% to 90% of CD8.

TCRdb re-analysed the 5' RACE reads in MiXCR, keeping a single row per CDR3 protein. This sample has hundreds of thousands of distinct CDR3 sequences, with approximately 10% found just once. The sample consisted of PBMCs, taken on the day of the first yellow fever vaccination. The source of this sequence is a man younger than 35 who received the YFV17D yellow fever vaccine. V and J are TRBV7-3 and TRBJ2-6, with TRBD2 identical over 7 bases. The CDR3 here is CASSLYATSPSGANVLTF. The CDR3 DNA reads as TGTGCCAGCAGCTTATACGCGACTAGCCCATCTGGGGCCAACGTCCTGACTTTC.